These 7 T cell receptor beta chains were sequenced from one sample in a study of CD8 T cells in ankylosing spondylitis. Each CDR3 protein gets one entry after TCRdb re-called the 5' RACE reads with MiXCR. This table has hundreds of thousands of distinct CDR3 sequences, under 30% appearing once. The sample comprised blood, either unsorted or a sorted T cell fraction (not recorded which). The receptors originated from a male donor with ankylosing spondylitis or in good health (not recorded which).

In its sample, this clonotype was seen many times. The chain recombines TRBV10-3 with TRBJ2-7; no clear D gene. CDR3 length: 15 residues. Germline V gives CDR1 ENHRY, CDR2 SYGVKD. V lost 3 bases and J lost 2, with 14 bases in between. Here the CDR3 DNA reads TGTGCCATCAGTGACGACCACGGACCCCCCTACGAGCAGTACTTC. It is translated as CAISDDHGPPYEQYF.

The chain links TRBV7-2 to TRBJ2-5; D unresolved. The CDR3 is 15 residues long. Looked up from germline, CDR1 is SGHTA and CDR2 is FQGNSA. Trimming stripped 1 base from V and 4 bases from J, with 13 bases between. CDR3 sequence reads: CASSLGVSPGETQYF. CDR3 DNA sequence: TGTGCCAGCAGCTTAGGAGTTAGTCCAGGAGAGACCCAGTACTTC.

This clonotype was counted many times. This chain uses TRBV3-1 with TRBJ1-2, with D hard to call. There are 14 residues in the CDR3. Germline lookup yields CDR1 LGHDT and CDR2 YNNKEL (reference sequence). The germline V and J ends were trimmed by 4 bases and 8 bases, with 17 bases remaining between them. The CDR3 sequence is CASSLEGISGGYTF. CDR3 DNA: TGTGCCAGCAGCCTCGAGGGTATCTCAGGCGGCTACACCTTC.

In its sample, this clonotype was seen many times. The chain uses TRBV29-1 and TRBJ2-5, with 7 bases aligning to TRBD1. The CDR3 loop spans 13 amino acids. Germline V CDR1 and CDR2: SQVTM, ANQGSEA. The V segment lost 6 bases and the J segment 1 base; nucleotides outside the gene matches: 5. The CDR3 loop is CSVTGQRQETQYF. The CDR3 DNA reads TGCAGCGTAACGGGACAGCGCCAAGAGACCCAGTACTTC.

The J gene is TRBJ2-7, the V gene TRBV20-1, with a possible D match to TRBD1 (6 bases). Germline CDR1 is DFQATT and CDR2 is SNEGSKA (reference sequence). The V end lost 6 bases, the J end lost 0 bases, and 15 bases lay between the germline ends. The CDR3 is made up of 14 amino acids. The CDR3: CSATPGALSYEQYF. Written as DNA, the CDR3 is TGCAGTGCCACCCCAGGGGCCCTCTCCTACGAGCAGTACTTC.

There are many counts of this clonotype. V gene TRBV11-2 combines with J gene TRBJ2-1, with 10 bases matching TRBD2. The CDR3 is made up of 15 amino acids. The germline CDR1 and CDR2 sequences are SGHAT and FQNNGV. V dropped 4 bases and J dropped 9; count of bases not matched to a gene: 9. CDR3: CASSSPASGSFEQFF. DNA of the CDR3: TGTGCCAGCAGCTCCCCAGCTAGCGGGAGTTTTGAGCAGTTCTTC.

The chain's CDR3 is CSVVGQGGRYEQYF. For the CDR3, the DNA is TGCAGCGTTGTCGGACAGGGGGGGAGATACGAGCAGTACTTC. The rearrangement uses TRBV29-1 and TRBJ2-7, with 10 positions matching TRBD1. CDR3 length equals 14 residues. V lost 4 bases to trimming and J lost 4 bases; unmatched junction nucleotides: 7. Germline V gene lookup returns CDR1 SQVTM and CDR2 ANQGSEA.